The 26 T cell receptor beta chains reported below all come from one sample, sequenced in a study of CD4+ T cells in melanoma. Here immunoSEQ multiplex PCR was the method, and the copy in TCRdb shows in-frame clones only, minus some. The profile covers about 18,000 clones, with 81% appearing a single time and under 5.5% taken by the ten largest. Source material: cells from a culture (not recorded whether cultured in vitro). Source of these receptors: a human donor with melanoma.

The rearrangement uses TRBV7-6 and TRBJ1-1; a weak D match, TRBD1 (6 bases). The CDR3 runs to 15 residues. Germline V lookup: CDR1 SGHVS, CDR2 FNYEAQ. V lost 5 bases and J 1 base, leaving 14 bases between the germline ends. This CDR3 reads CASSASLQGNTEAFF. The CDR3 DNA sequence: TGTGCCAGCAGCGCTTCCCTACAGGGGAACACTGAAGCTTTCTTT. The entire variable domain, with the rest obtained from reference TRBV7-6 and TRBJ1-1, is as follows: GAGVSQSPRYKVTKRGQDVALRCDPISGHVSLYWYRQALGQGPEFLTYFNYEAQQDKSGLPNDRFSAERPEGSISTLTIQRTEQRDSAMYRCASSASLQGNTEAFFGQGTRLTVV.

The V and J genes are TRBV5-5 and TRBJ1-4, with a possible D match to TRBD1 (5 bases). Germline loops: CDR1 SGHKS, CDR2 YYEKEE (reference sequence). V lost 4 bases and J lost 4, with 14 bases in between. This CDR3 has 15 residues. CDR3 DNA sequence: TGTGCCAGCAGCCCTCGGGGCGGAATTAATGAAAAACTGTTTTTT. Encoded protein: CASSPRGGINEKLFF.

The CDR3 region has the DNA TGCGCCAGCAGCCAGGCCGTCGCAGGGGGGAACCAGCCCCAGCATTTT. Protein sequence: CASSQAVAGGNQPQHF. The chain couples TRBV4-1 to TRBJ1-5; 7 bases are shared with TRBD1. Trimming cost V 3 bases and J 7 bases; bases outside gene matches: 12. The germline V gene encodes CDR1 MGHRA and CDR2 YSYEKL. This CDR3 comprises 16 residues.

The CDR3 DNA reads TGTGCCAGCAGCTTCCGGGACAGGGGGCTTAACTCTCCCACCTTC. Encoded protein: CASSFRDRGLNSPTF. The chain carries TRBV5-6 and TRBJ1-2, with 12 bases aligning to TRBD1. Trimming cost V 2 bases and J 13 bases; bases outside gene matches: 12. The CDR3 spans 15 residues. CDR1 is SGHDT, CDR2 YYEEEE, per germline.

CDR3 DNA: TGTGCCAGCAGGAGGGGACAGGGGCAGTGGGAGACCCAGTACTTC. This gives the protein CASRRGQGQWETQYF. The chain couples TRBV11-1 to TRBJ2-5; 10 bases are a match to TRBD1. The CDR3 extends over 15 amino acids. Germline loops: CDR1 SGHAT, CDR2 FQDESV (reference sequence). Trimming removed 6 bases from V and 5 bases from J; junction bases left unmatched: 9.

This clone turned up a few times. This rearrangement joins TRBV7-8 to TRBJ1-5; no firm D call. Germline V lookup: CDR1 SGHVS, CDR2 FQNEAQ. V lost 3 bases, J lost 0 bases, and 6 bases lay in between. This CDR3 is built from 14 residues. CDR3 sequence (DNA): TGTGCCAGCAGCTTTCGGGGTAGCAATCAGCCCCAGCATTTT. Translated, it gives CASSFRGSNQPQHF.

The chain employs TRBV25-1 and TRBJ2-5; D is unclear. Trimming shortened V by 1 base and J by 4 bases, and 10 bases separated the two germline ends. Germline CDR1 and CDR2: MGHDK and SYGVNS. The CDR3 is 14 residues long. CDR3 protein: CASSEFRVRETQYF. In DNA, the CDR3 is TGTGCCAGCAGTGAATTCCGGGTTCGAGAGACCCAGTACTTC. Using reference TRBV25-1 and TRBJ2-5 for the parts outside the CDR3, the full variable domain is EADIYQTPRYLVIGTGKKITLECSQTMGHDKMYWYQQDPGMELHLIHYSYGVNSTEKGDLSSESTVSRIRTEHFPLTLESARPSHTSQYLCASSEFRVRETQYFGPGTRLLVL.

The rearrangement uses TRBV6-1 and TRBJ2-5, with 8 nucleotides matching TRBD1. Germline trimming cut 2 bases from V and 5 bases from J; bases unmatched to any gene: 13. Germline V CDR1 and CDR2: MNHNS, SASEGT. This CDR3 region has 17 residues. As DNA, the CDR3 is TGTGCCAGCAGTGAATTGTTCGGACAGGGAAGTCGGGAGACCCAGTACTTC. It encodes CASSELFGQGSRETQYF.

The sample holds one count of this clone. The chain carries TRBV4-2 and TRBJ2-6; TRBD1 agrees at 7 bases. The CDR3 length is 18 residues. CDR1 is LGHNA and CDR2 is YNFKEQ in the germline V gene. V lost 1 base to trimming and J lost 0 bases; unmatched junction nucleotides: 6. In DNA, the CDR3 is TGTGCCAGCAGCCAAGTTAAGGGACAGCTCTCTGGGGCCAACGTCCTGACTTTC. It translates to CASSQVKGQLSGANVLTF.

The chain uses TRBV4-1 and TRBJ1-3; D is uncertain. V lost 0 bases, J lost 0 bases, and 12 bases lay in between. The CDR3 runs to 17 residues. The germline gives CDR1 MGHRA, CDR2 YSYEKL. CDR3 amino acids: CASSQEKVVRSGNTIYF. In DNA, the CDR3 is TGCGCCAGCAGCCAAGAGAAGGTTGTTCGCTCTGGAAACACCATATATTTT.

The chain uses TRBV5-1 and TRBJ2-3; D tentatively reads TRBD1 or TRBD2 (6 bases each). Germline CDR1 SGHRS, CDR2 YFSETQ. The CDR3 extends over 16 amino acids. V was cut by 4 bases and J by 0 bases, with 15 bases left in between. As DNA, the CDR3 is TGCGCCAGCAGCCCGAGTACAGGGACTAGCACAGATACGCAGTATTTT. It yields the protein CASSPSTGTSTDTQYF.

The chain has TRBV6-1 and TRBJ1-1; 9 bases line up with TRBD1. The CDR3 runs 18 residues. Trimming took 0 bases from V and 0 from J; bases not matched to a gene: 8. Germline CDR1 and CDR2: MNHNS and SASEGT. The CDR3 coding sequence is TGTGCCAGCAGTGAAGCGCTCTTGACAGGGGGAGTGAACACTGAAGCTTTCTTT. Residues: CASSEALLTGGVNTEAFF.

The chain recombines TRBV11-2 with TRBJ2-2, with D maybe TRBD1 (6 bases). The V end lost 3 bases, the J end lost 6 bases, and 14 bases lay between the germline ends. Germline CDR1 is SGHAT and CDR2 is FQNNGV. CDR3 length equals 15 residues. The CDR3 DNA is TGTGCCAGCAGCTTGATAGGGGGTCTATCCGGGGAGCTGTTTTTT. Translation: CASSLIGGLSGELFF. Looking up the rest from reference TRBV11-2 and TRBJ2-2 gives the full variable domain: EAGVAQSPRYKIIEKRQSVAFWCNPISGHATLYWYQQILGQGPKLLIQFQNNGVVDDSQLPKDRFSAERLKGVDSTLKIQPAKLEDSAVYLCASSLIGGLSGELFFGEGSRLTVL.

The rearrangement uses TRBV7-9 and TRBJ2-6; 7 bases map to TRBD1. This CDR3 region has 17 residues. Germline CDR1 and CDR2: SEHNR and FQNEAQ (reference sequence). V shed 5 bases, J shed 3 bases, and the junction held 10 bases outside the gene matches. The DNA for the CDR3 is TGTGCCAGCAGCCTCGACAGGGTAACAGGTGGGGCCAACGTCCTGACTTTC. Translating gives CASSLDRVTGGANVLTF.

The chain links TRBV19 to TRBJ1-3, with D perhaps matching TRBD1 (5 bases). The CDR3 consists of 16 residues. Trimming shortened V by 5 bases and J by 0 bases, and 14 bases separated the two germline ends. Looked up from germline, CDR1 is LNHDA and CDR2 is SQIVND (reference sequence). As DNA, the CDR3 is TGTGCCAGTAGTTCCGCGGGACCGCGCTCTGGAAACACCATATATTTT. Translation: CASSSAGPRSGNTIYF.

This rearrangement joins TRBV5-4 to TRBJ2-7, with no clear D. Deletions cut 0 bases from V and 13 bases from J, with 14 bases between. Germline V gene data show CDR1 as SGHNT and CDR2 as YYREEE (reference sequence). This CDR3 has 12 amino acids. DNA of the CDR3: TGTGCCAGCAGCTTGGTTGACGGACGTAAATACTTC. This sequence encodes CASSLVDGRKYF.

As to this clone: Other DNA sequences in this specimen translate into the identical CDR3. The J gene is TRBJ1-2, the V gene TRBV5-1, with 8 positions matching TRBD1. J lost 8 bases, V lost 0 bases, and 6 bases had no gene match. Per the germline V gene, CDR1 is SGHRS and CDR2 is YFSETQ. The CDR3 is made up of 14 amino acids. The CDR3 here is CASSLGDRSGGYTF. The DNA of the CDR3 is TGCGCCAGCAGCTTGGGGGACAGGTCAGGGGGCTACACCTTC. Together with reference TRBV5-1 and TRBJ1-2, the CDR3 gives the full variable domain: KAGVTQTPRYLIKTRGQQVTLSCSPISGHRSVSWYQQTPGQGLQFLFEYFSETQRNKGNFPGRFSGRQFSNSRSEMNVSTLELGDSALYLCASSLGDRSGGYTFGSGTRLTVV.

DNA of the CDR3: TGCGCCAGCAGTACTGGACAGGGCAGGAAAGCTTTCTTT. It is translated as CASSTGQGRKAFF. The chain employs TRBV10-2 and TRBJ1-1; 8 nucleotides match TRBD1. With V trimmed by 5 bases and J by 9 bases, 8 bases remained unmatched. This CDR3 has 13 residues. The germline V gene encodes CDR1 WSHSY and CDR2 SAAADI.

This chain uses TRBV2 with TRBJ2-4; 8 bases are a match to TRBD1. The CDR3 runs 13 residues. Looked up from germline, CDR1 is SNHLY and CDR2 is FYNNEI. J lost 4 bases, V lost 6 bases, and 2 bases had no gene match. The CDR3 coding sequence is TGTGCCAGCAGCAGGACAGGGAAAAACATTCAGTACTTC. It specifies CASSRTGKNIQYF.

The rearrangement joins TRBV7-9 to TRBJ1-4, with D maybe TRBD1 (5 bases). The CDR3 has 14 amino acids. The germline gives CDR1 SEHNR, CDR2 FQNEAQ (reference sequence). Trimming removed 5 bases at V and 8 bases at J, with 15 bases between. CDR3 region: CASSRGGDREKLFF. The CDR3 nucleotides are TGTGCCAGCAGCCGGGGAGGGGACCGGGAAAAACTGTTTTTT.

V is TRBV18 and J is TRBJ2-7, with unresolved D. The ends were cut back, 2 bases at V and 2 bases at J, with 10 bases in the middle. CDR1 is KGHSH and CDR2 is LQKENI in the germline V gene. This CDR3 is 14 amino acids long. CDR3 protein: CASSPSGKTYEQYF. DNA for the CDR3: TGTGCCAGCTCACCATCGGGTAAAACCTACGAGCAGTACTTC. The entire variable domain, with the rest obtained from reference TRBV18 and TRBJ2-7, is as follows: NAGVMQNPRHLVRRRGQEARLRCSPMKGHSHVYWYRQLPEEGLKFMVYLQKENIIDESGMPKERFSAEFPKEGPSILRIQQVVRGDSAAYFCASSPSGKTYEQYFGPGTRLTVT.

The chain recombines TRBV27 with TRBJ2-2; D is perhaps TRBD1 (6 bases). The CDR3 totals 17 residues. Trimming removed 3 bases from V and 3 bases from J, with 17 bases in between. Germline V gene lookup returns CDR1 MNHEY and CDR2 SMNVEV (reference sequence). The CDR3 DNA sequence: TGTGCCAGCAGTTTGTCATTTGGGACAACCTACACCGGGGAGCTGTTTTTT. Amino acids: CASSLSFGTTYTGELFF.

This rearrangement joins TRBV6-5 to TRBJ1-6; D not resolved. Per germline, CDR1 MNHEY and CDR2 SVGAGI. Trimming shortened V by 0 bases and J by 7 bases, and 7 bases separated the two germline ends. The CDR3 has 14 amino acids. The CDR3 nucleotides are TGTGCCAGCAGTTACTCATCGGACAATTCACCCCTCCACTTT. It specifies CASSYSSDNSPLHF.

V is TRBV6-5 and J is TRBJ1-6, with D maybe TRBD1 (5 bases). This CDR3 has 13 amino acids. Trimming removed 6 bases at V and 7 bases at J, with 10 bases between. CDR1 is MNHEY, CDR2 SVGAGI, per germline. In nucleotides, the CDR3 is TGTGCCAGCAGAAGGACATGGAATTCACCCCTCCACTTT. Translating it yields CASRRTWNSPLHF.

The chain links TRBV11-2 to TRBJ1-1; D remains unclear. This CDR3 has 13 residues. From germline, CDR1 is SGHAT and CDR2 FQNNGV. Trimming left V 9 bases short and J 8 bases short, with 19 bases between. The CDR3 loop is CASRRMLAPEAFF. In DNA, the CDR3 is TGTGCCAGTAGGCGAATGCTAGCTCCCGAAGCTTTCTTT.

The CDR3: CATKDTSRMNTEAFF. In nucleotides, the CDR3 is TGTGCCACCAAGGACACGAGTCGCATGAACACTGAAGCTTTCTTT. The chain recombines TRBV6-5 with TRBJ1-1; tentative D call: TRBD1 (5 bases). The V gene lost 10 bases and the J gene lost 0 bases, with 18 bases spanning the gap. There are 15 residues in the CDR3. The germline gives CDR1 MNHEY, CDR2 SVGAGI.